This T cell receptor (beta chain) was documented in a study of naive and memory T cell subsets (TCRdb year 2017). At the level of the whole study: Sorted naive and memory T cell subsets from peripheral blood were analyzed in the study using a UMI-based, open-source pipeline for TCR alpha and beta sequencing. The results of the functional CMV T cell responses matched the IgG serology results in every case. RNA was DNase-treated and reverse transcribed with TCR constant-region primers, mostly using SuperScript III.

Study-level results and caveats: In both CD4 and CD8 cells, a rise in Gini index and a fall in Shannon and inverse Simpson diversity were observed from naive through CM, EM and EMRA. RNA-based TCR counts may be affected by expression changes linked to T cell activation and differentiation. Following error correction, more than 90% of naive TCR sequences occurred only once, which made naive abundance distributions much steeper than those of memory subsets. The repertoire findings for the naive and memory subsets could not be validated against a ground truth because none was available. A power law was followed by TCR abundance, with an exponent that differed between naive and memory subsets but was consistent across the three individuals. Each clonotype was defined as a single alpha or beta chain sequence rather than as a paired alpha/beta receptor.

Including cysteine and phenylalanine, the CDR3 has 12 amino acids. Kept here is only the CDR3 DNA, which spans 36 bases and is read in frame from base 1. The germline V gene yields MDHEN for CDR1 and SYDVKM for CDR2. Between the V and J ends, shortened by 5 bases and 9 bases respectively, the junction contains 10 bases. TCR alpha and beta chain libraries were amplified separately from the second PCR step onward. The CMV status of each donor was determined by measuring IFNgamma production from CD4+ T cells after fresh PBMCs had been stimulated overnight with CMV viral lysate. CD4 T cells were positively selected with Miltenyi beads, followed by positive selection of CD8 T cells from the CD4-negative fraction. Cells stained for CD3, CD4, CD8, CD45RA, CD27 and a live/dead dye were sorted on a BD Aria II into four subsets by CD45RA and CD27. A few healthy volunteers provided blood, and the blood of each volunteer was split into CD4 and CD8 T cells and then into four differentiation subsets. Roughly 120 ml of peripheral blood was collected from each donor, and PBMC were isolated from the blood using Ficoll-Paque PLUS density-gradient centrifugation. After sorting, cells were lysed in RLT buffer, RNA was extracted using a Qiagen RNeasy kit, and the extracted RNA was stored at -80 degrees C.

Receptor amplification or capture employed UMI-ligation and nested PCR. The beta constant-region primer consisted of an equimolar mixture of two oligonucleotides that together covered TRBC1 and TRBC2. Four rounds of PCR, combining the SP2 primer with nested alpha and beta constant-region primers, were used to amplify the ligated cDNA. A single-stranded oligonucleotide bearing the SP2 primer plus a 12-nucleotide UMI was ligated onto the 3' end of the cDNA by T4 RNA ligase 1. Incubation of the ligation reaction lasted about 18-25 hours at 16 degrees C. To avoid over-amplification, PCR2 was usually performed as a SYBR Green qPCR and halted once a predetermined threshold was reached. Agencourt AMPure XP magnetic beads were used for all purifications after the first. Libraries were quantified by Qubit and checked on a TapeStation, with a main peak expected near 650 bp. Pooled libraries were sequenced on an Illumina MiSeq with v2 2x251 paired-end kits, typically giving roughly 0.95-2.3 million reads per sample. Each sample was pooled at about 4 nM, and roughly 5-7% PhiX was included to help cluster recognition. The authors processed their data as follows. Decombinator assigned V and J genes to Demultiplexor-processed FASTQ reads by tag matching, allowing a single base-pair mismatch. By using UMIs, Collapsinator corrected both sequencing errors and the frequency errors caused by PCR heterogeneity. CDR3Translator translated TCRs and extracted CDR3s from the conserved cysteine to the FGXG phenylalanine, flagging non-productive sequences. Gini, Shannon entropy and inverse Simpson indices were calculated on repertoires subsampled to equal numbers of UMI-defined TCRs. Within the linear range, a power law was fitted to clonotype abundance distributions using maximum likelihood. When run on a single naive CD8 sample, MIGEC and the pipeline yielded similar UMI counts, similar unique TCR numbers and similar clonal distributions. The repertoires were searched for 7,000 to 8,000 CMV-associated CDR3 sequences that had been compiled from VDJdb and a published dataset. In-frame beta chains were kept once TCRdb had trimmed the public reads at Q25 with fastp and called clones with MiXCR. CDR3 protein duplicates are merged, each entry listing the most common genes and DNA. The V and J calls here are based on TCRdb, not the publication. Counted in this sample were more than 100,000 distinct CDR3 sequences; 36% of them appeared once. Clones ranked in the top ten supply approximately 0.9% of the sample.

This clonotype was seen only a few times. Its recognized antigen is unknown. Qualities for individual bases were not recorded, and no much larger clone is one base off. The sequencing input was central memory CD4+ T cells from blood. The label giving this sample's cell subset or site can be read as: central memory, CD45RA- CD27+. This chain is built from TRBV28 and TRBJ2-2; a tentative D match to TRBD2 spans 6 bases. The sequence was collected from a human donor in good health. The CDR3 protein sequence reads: CASSRLVRELFF. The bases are TGTGCCAGCAGTAGACTAGTTAGGGAGCTGTTTTTT.